This entry lists 5 T cell receptor beta chains sequenced from one sample in a study of CD8 T cells in Susac syndrome. Random hexamers primed reverse transcription of roughly 0.5 to 1 ug RNA. TCRdb called the immunoSEQ multiplex PCR reads again in MiXCR, with one record for every CDR3 protein. Of tens of thousands of distinct CDR3 sequences in the sample, 94% are singletons; the top ten hold 0.26%. Input material: CD8+ T cells from PBMCs. The receptors were sampled from a human donor in good health.

The gene calls are TRBV15 and TRBJ2-1, with D perhaps matching TRBD1 (6 bases). This CDR3 spans 14 amino acids. Germline values: CDR1 LNHNV, CDR2 YYDKDF (reference sequence). Trimming took off 8 bases at V and 10 bases at J, with 21 bases between the two ends. In DNA form, the CDR3 reads TGTGCCACCCGTAACCCTACAGGGTTGAGCGAGCAGTTCTTC. Encoded protein: CATRNPTGLSEQFF.

The chain employs TRBV4-1 and TRBJ2-7, with 11 bases identical to TRBD2. CDR3 length: 16 residues. Per germline, CDR1 MGHRA and CDR2 YSYEKL. V shed 4 bases, J shed 5 bases, and the junction held 10 bases outside the gene matches. The CDR3 is CASSRLIAGGPDEQYF. DNA of the CDR3: TGCGCCAGCAGCCGGTTGATAGCGGGGGGGCCCGACGAGCAGTACTTC.

This chain connects TRBV19 to TRBJ1-2; perhaps TRBD1 as D (6 bases). Germline-derived CDR1 and CDR2 are LNHDA and SQIVND (reference sequence). V was cut by 9 bases and J by 2 bases, with 13 bases left in between. The CDR3 covers 13 residues. The CDR3 nucleotides read TGTGCCAGCAGGGGAGGGGCAAACTATGGCTACACCTTC. Its protein is CASRGGANYGYTF.

The chain employs TRBV3-1 and TRBJ2-3; 8 bases agree with TRBD1. The CDR3 contains 17 residues. Germline V gene data show CDR1 as LGHDT and CDR2 as YNNKEL (reference sequence). With 2 bases clipped from V and 0 bases from J, the junction kept 7 bases outside the gene matches. The DNA for the CDR3 is TGTGCCAGCAGCCAAAGACAGGGGTATGTGAGCACAGATACGCAGTATTTT. This gives the protein CASSQRQGYVSTDTQYF.

This chain links TRBV4-1 with TRBJ2-3; the D gene is possibly TRBD1 (5 bases). CDR3 length: 13 residues. Germline V CDR1 and CDR2: MGHRA, YSYEKL. The V end lost 3 bases, the J end lost 6 bases, and 10 bases lay between the germline ends. CDR3 protein: CASSQDAGDTQYF. CDR3 DNA: TGCGCCAGCAGCCAGGACGCAGGGGATACGCAGTATTTT.